The 18 T cell receptor beta chains in this list originate from one sample, sequenced in a study of circulating and synovial CD4+ cells in juvenile arthritis. The table came from immunoSEQ multiplex PCR; TCRdb's copy has only in-frame clones and leaves some out. The sample includes more than 30,000 clones, 93% of them seen just once. The sequenced sample consisted of CD4+ T cells from blood. These receptors were obtained from a human donor with juvenile idiopathic arthritis.

This chain connects TRBV6-4 to TRBJ2-1, with D possibly TRBD2 on 6 matching bases. The CDR3 is made up of 15 amino acids. V was cut by 8 bases and J by 1 base, with 15 bases left in between. Germline V gene sequence: CDR1 MRHNA, CDR2 SNTAGT. The CDR3 protein is CASAGEGGSYNEQFF. The CDR3 DNA reads TGTGCCAGCGCCGGAGAGGGAGGTTCCTACAATGAGCAGTTCTTC.

The rearrangement uses TRBV10-2 and TRBJ2-7, with D possibly TRBD1 on 6 matching bases. The CDR3 length is 15 residues. Trimming took 4 bases from V and 3 from J, leaving 16 bases between them. CDR1 WSHSY and CDR2 SAAADI come from the germline V gene. The DNA for the CDR3 is TGCGCCAGCAGTGGTGGCCGGACAGCATACTACGAGCAGTACTTC. Protein product: CASSGGRTAYYEQYF.

The V gene is TRBV6-6, the J gene TRBJ1-2; D might be TRBD1 (5 bases). CDR1 is MNHNY, CDR2 SVGAGI, per germline (reference sequence). The ends were cut back, 2 bases at V and 2 bases at J, with 12 bases in the middle. The CDR3 length is 15 residues. The CDR3 DNA follows: TGTGCCAGCAGTTACGTGGACACATTCAACTATGGCTACACCTTC. It yields the protein CASSYVDTFNYGYTF.

This clone was seen a single time. V is TRBV19 and J is TRBJ1-5; D remains ambiguous. From germline, CDR1 is LNHDA and CDR2 SQIVND (reference sequence). Between the trimmed V and J ends, which lost 5 bases and 3 bases, there was a span of 8 bases. There are 13 residues in the CDR3. The CDR3 nucleotides read TGTGCCAGTAGTGACACCTCCAATCAGCCCCAGCATTTT. Translated: CASSDTSNQPQHF.

The chain is built from TRBV7-2 and TRBJ2-7; D might be TRBD1 (6 bases). Between the trimmed V and J ends, which lost 0 bases and 3 bases, there was a span of 12 bases. Germline CDR1 reads SGHTA; CDR2 reads FQGNSA. The CDR3 length is 15 residues. CDR3 sequence reads: CASSLARDTLYEQYF. The CDR3 nucleotides read TGTGCCAGCAGCTTAGCCCGGGACACGCTCTACGAGCAGTACTTC.

This clone was seen just once. V usage is TRBV4-2 and J usage is TRBJ2-5; TRBD2 is a possible D gene (6 bases). This CDR3 contains 19 residues. The germline CDR1 and CDR2 sequences are LGHNA and YNFKEQ. V lost 1 base and J 3 bases, leaving 24 bases between the germline ends. DNA for the CDR3: TGTGCCAGCAGCCAAGGTGGTTCTGGAACTAGCCGATGGGAAGAGACCCAGTACTTC. Translation: CASSQGGSGTSRWEETQYF.

This rearrangement joins TRBV4-1 to TRBJ1-1, with D possibly being TRBD1 (6 bases). The germline gives CDR1 MGHRA, CDR2 YSYEKL. This CDR3 is built from 14 residues. With 3 bases removed from V and 7 bases from J, the gap between germline ends came to 15 bases. The DNA for the CDR3 is TGCGCCAGCAGCCATAAGAGGGGGGGGATTGAAGCTTTCTTT. Amino acid sequence: CASSHKRGGIEAFF.

The sample holds a few counts of this clone. The V and J genes are TRBV5-6 and TRBJ2-3; the match to TRBD1 covers 7 bases. With V trimmed by 3 bases and J by 2 bases, 12 bases remained unmatched. The CDR3 has 17 amino acids. CDR1 is SGHDT and CDR2 is YYEEEE in the germline V gene. The CDR3 DNA is TGTGCCAGCAGCTCTACCGTTCGGACAGGATTCACAGATACGCAGTATTTT. It translates to CASSSTVRTGFTDTQYF.

V gene TRBV27 combines with J gene TRBJ1-4, with TRBD1 matching over 8 bases. CDR3 size: 16 residues. V dropped 2 bases and J dropped 4; count of bases not matched to a gene: 6. From germline, CDR1 is MNHEY and CDR2 SMNVEV (reference sequence). The CDR3: CASSLRQGRVNEKLFF. In nucleotides, the CDR3 is TGTGCCAGCAGTTTAAGACAGGGGAGGGTTAATGAAAAACTGTTTTTT.

The rearrangement joins TRBV5-1 to TRBJ2-5; D unresolved. With 6 bases removed from V and 7 bases from J, the gap between germline ends came to 19 bases. The CDR3 length is 14 residues. CDR1 and CDR2 (germline): SGHRS, YFSETQ. CDR3 in DNA: TGCGCCAGCACCGAATGGGCTATGGATGGGACCCAGTACTTC. Translation: CASTEWAMDGTQYF.

The rearrangement uses TRBV18 and TRBJ1-2; D is unresolved. V shed 3 bases and J shed 0 bases, with 8 bases lying between them. The CDR3 sequence is 14 residues long. Germline CDR1 and CDR2: KGHSH and LQKENI. The CDR3 coding sequence is TGTGCCAGCTCACCCACAACAGCTAACTATGGCTACACCTTC. Residues: CASSPTTANYGYTF.

CDR3 loop: CASSQGLAGDEQYF. In nucleotides, the CDR3 is TGTGCCAGCAGCCAGGGACTAGCGGGAGACGAGCAGTACTTC. The chain employs TRBV5-4 and TRBJ2-7; TRBD2 aligns across 14 bases. Germline assignment: CDR1 SGHNT and CDR2 YYREEE (reference sequence). CDR3 length: 14 amino acids. V lost 4 bases, J lost 5 bases, and 2 bases stayed unmatched.

This clone occurred once. V gene TRBV5-4 combines with J gene TRBJ2-3; D is unresolved. Germline V gives CDR1 SGHNT, CDR2 YYREEE (reference sequence). This CDR3 has 13 amino acids. The V and J ends lost 0 bases and 0 bases respectively, with 2 bases between them. The CDR3 here is CASSLASTDTQYF. Written as DNA, the CDR3 is TGTGCCAGCAGCTTGGCGAGCACAGATACGCAGTATTTT.

The chain is built from TRBV15 and TRBJ2-5; a weak D match, TRBD1 (5 bases). Looked up from germline, CDR1 is LNHNV and CDR2 is YYDKDF (reference sequence). Trimming removed 2 bases from V and 0 bases from J, with 10 bases in between. The CDR3 has 15 residues. The CDR3 loop is CATSRSAGNQETQYF. As DNA, the CDR3 is TGTGCCACCAGCAGATCTGCAGGGAACCAAGAGACCCAGTACTTC.

This clone showed up just a few times. The genes are TRBV28 and TRBJ1-2, with D possibly being TRBD1 (6 bases). V was clipped by 5 bases and J by 8 bases, with 15 bases between them. The CDR3 spans 13 residues. The germline CDR1 and CDR2 sequences are MDHEN and SYDVKM. The CDR3 reads CASSLDRISGYTF. DNA for the CDR3: TGTGCCAGCAGTCTGGACAGAATCTCCGGCTACACCTTC.

The V gene is TRBV19, the J gene TRBJ2-1; tentatively, D is TRBD1 (6 bases). Trimming cost V 3 bases and J 0 bases, with 15 bases left between them. Germline CDR1 is LNHDA and CDR2 is SQIVND (reference sequence). The CDR3 runs to 17 residues. CDR3 sequence (DNA): TGTGCCAGTAGTATCAGAGCAGGGGACGCCTCCTACAATGAGCAGTTCTTC. It is translated as CASSIRAGDASYNEQFF.

This rearrangement joins TRBV4-2 to TRBJ2-1, with TRBD2 matching over 8 bases. The germline gives CDR1 LGHNA, CDR2 YNFKEQ. The V segment lost 2 bases and the J segment 5 bases; nucleotides outside the gene matches: 5. The CDR3 is made up of 15 amino acids. The chain's CDR3 is CASSQPGLGDNEQFF. For the CDR3, the DNA is TGTGCCAGCAGCCAACCGGGACTAGGGGACAATGAGCAGTTCTTC.

This clone was seen a single time. V usage is TRBV5-5 and J usage is TRBJ2-7; 13 bases are a match to TRBD2. This CDR3 has 17 amino acids. Germline loops: CDR1 SGHKS, CDR2 YYEKEE (reference sequence). The V and J ends lost 0 bases and 4 bases, in that order; junction bases with no gene match: 7. Here the CDR3 reads CASSLAGETSGRYEQYF. The CDR3 region has the DNA TGTGCCAGCAGCTTGGCCGGGGAGACTAGCGGGAGGTACGAGCAGTACTTC.